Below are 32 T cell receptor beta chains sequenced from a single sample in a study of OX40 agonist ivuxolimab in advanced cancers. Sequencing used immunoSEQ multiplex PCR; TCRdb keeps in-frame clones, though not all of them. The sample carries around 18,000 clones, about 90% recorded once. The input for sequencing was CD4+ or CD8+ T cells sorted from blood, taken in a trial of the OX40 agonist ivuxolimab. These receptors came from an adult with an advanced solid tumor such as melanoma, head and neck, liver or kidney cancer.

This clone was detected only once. CDR3 amino acids: CASSGAGQSYEQYF. For the CDR3, the DNA is TGTGCCAGCAGCGGGGCGGGACAGAGCTACGAGCAGTACTTC. The chain joins TRBV14 to TRBJ2-7, with D perhaps matching TRBD1 (7 bases). Trimming left V 5 bases short and J 3 bases short, with 14 bases between. The length of the CDR3 is 14 residues. Germline CDR1 SGHDN, CDR2 FVKESK. Based on the CDR3 plus reference TRBV14 and TRBJ2-7, the full variable domain is EAGVTQFPSHSVIEKGQTVTLRCDPISGHDNLYWYRRVMGKEIKFLLHFVKESKQDESGMPNNRFLAERTGGTYSTLKVQPAELEDSGVYFCASSGAGQSYEQYFGPGTRLTVT.

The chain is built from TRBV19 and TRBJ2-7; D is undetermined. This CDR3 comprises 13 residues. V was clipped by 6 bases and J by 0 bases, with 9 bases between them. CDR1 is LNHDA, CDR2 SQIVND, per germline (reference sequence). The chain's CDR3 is CASSQTHSYEQYF. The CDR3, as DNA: TGTGCCAGTAGCCAGACTCACTCCTACGAGCAGTACTTC.

The CDR3 spells CASSQDQIKSNQPQHF. The DNA of the CDR3 is TGTGCCAGCAGCCAGGACCAGATAAAGAGCAATCAGCCCCAGCATTTT. V usage is TRBV12-1 and J usage is TRBJ1-5. TRBV12-1 is labeled a pseudogene. The CDR3 is 16 residues long.

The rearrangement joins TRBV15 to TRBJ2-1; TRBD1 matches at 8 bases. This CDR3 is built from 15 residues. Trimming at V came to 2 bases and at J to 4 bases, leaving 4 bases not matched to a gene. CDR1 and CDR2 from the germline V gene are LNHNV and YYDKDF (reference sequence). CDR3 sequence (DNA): TGTGCCACCAGCAGAAGGACAGGGATTTACAATGAGCAGTTCTTC. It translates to CATSRRTGIYNEQFF.

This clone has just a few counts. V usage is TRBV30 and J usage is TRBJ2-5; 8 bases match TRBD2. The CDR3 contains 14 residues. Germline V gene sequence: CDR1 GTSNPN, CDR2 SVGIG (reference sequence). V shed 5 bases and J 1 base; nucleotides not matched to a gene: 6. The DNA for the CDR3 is TGTGCCTGGGGGGGCGGGGGGCTCCAAGAGACCCAGTACTTC. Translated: CAWGGGGLQETQYF.

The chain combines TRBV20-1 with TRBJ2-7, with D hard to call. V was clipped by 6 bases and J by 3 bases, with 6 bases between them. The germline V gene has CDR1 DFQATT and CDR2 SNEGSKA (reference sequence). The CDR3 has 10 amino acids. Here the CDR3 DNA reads TGCAGTGCCCAAGTCTACGAGCAGTACTTC. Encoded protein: CSAQVYEQYF.

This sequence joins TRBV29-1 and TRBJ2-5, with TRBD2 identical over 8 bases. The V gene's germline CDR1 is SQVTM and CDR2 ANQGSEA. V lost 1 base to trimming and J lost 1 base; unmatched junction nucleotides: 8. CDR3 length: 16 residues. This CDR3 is CSVEVGGRKIQETQYF. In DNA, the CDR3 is TGCAGCGTTGAAGTCGGCGGGAGGAAAATCCAAGAGACCCAGTACTTC.

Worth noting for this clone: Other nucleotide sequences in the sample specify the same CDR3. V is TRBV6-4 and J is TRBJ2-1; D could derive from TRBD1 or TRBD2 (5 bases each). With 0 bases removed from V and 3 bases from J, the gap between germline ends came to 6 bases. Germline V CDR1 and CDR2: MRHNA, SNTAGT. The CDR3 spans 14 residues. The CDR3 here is CASSDSGDYNEQFF. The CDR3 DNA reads TGTGCCAGCAGTGACTCGGGGGACTACAATGAGCAGTTCTTC.

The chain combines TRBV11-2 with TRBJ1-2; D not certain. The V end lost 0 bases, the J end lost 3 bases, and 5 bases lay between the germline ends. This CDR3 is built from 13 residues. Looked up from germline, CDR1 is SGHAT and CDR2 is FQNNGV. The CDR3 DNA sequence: TGTGCCAGCAGCTTAGATCTATACTATGGCTACACCTTC. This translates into CASSLDLYYGYTF. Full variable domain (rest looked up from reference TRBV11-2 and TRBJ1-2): EAGVAQSPRYKIIEKRQSVAFWCNPISGHATLYWYQQILGQGPKLLIQFQNNGVVDDSQLPKDRFSAERLKGVDSTLKIQPAKLEDSAVYLCASSLDLYYGYTFGSGTRLTVV.

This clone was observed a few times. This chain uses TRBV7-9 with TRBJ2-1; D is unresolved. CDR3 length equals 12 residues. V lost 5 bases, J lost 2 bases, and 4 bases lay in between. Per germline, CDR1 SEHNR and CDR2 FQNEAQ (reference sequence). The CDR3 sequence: CASSLTYNEQFF. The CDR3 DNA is TGTGCCAGCAGCCTAACCTACAATGAGCAGTTCTTC.

In DNA form, the CDR3 reads TGTGCCACCAGCTCTCCACCGGGCAGACAAGAGACCCAGTACTTC. This sequence encodes CATSSPPGRQETQYF. This chain connects TRBV15 to TRBJ2-5; D is undetermined. Trimming took 5 bases from V and 2 from J, leaving 15 bases between them. Germline loops: CDR1 LNHNV, CDR2 YYDKDF (reference sequence). The length of the CDR3 is 15 residues.

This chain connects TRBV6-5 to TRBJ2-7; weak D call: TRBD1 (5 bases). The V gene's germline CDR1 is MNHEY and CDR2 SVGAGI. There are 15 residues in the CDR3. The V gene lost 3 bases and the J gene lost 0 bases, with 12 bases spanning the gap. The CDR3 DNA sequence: TGTGCCAGCAGTTATACTCCTGACAGCTCCTACGAGCAGTACTTC. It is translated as CASSYTPDSSYEQYF.

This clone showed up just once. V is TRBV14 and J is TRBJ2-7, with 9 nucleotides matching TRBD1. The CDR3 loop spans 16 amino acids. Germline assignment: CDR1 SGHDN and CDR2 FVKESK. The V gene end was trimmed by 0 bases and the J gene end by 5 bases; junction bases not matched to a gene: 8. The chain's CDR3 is CASSQDQGTGRHEQYF. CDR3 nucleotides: TGTGCCAGCAGCCAAGATCAGGGGACAGGGCGGCACGAGCAGTACTTC.

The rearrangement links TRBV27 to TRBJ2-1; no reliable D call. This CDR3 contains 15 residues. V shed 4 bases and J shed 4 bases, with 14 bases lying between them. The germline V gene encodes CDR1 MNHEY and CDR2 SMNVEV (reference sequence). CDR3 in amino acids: CASSSLILGYNEQFF. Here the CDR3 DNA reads TGTGCCAGCAGTTCCCTGATACTGGGATACAATGAGCAGTTCTTC.

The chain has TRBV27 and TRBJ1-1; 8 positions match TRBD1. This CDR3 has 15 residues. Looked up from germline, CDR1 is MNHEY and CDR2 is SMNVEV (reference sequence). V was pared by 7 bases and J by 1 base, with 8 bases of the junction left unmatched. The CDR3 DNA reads TGTGCCAGCAATAAAGGACAGGGTCGGAACACTGAAGCTTTCTTT. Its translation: CASNKGQGRNTEAFF.

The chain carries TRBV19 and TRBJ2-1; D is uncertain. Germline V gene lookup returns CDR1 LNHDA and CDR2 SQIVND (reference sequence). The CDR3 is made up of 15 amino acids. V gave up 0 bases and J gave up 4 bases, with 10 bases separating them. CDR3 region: CASSIDNRFYNEQFF. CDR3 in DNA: TGTGCCAGTAGTATAGATAATCGATTTTACAATGAGCAGTTCTTC.

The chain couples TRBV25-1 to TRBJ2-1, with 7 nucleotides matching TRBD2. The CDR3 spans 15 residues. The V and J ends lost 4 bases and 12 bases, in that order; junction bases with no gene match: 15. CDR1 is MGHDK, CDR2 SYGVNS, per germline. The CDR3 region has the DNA TGTGCCAGCAGTGCAACTAGCGAGAGAGTCGATGGGCAGTTCTTC. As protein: CASSATSERVDGQFF.

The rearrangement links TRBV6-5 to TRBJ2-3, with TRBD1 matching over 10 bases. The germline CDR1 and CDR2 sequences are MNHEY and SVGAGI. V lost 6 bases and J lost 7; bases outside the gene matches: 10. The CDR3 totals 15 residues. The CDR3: CASSSGTGEPYTQYF. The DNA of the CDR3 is TGTGCCAGCAGCTCCGGGACAGGGGAGCCCTATACGCAGTATTTT.

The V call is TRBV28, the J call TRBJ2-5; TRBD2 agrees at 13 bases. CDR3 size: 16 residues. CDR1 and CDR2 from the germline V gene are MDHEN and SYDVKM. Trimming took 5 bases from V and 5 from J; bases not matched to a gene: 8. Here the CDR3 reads CASSSGLAGVIETQYF. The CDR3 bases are TGTGCCAGCAGTAGCGGACTAGCGGGAGTCATTGAGACCCAGTACTTC.

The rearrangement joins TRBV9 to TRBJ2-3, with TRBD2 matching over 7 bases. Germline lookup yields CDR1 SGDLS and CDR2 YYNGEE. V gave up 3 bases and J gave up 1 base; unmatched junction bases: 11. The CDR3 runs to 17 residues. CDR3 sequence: CASSASGRARGTDTQYF. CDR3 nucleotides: TGTGCCAGCAGCGCCAGTGGGAGGGCCCGTGGCACAGATACGCAGTATTTT.

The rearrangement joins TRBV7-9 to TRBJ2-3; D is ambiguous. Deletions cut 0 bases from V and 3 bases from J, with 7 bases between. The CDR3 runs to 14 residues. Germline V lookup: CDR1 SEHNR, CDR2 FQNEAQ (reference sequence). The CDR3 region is CASSLAGATDTQYF. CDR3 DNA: TGTGCCAGCAGCTTAGCAGGTGCGACAGATACGCAGTATTTT.

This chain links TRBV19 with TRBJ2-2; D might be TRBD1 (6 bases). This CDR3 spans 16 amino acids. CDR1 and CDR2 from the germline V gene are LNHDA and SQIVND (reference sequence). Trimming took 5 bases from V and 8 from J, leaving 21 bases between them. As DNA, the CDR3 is TGTGCCAGTAGTTACGCTTCAGGGGTTAGGGTTGGGGAGCTGTTTTTT. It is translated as CASSYASGVRVGELFF.

The DNA of the CDR3 is TGCAGCTCTGCAGGGACAGATACGCAGTATTTT. This sequence encodes CSSAGTDTQYF. The chain employs TRBV29-1 and TRBJ2-3; tentative D call: TRBD1 (5 bases). With 8 bases removed from V and 3 bases from J, the gap between germline ends came to 9 bases. Looked up from germline, CDR1 is SQVTM and CDR2 is ANQGSEA. The CDR3 length is 11 residues.

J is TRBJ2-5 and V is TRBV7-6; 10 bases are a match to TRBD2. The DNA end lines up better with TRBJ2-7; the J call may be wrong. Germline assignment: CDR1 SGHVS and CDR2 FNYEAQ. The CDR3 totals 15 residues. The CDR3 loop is CASSLGTSGNYEQYF. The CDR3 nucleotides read TGTGCCAGCAGCTTAGGGACTAGCGGCAACTACGAGCAGTACTTC.

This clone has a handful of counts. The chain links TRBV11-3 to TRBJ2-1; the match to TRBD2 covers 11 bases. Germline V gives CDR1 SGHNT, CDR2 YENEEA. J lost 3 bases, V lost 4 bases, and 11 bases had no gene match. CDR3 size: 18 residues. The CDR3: CASSSVRWGLADYNEQFF. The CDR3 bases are TGTGCCAGCAGCTCTGTCCGATGGGGACTAGCGGACTACAATGAGCAGTTCTTC.

CDR3 in amino acids: CASSFVSGKSSYEQYF. The CDR3 DNA sequence: TGTGCCAGCAGTTTCGTCTCAGGGAAAAGCTCCTACGAGCAGTACTTC. V is TRBV28 and J is TRBJ2-7; D might be TRBD1 (5 bases). With 3 bases removed from V and 0 bases from J, the gap between germline ends came to 15 bases. This CDR3 is 16 amino acids long. CDR1 is MDHEN and CDR2 is SYDVKM in the germline V gene.

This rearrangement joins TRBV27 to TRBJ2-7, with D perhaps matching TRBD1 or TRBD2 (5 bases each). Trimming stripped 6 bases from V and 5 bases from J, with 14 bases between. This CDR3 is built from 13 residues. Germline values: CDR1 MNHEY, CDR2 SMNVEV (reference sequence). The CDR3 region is CASRPVLGDEQYF. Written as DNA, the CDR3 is TGTGCCAGCAGACCGGTTTTGGGGGACGAGCAGTACTTC.

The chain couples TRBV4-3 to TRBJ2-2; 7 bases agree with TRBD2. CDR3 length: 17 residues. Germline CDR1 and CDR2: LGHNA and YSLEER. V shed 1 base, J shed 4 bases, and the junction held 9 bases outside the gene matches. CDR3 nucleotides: TGCGCCAGCAGCCAAGTCACCGGGAGGCAGTTCACCGGGGAGCTGTTTTTT. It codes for CASSQVTGRQFTGELFF.

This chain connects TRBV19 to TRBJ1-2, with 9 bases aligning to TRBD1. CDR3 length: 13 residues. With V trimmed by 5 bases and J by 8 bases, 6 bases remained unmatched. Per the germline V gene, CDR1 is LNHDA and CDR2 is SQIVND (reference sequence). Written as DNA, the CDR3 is TGTGCCAGTAGTTATACAGGGGGCGAGGGCTACACCTTC. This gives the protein CASSYTGGEGYTF. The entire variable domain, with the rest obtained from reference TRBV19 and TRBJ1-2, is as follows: DGGITQSPKYLFRKEGQNVTLSCEQNLNHDAMYWYRQDPGQGLRLIYYSQIVNDFQKGDIAEGYSVSREKKESFPLTVTSAQKNPTAFYLCASSYTGGEGYTFGSGTRLTVV.

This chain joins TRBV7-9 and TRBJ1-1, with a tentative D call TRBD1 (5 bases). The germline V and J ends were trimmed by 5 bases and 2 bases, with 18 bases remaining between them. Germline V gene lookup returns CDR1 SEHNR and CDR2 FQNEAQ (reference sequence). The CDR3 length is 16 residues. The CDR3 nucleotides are TGTGCCAGCAGCAAACCTTCGGGGGGGGAAAACACTGAAGCTTTCTTT. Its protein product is CASSKPSGGENTEAFF.

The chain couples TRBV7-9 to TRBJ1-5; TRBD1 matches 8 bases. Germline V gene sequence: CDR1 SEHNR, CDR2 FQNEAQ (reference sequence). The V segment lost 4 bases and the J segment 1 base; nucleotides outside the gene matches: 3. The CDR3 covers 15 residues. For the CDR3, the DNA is TGTGCCAGCAGCTCCACAGGGGGGAGCAATCAGCCCCAGCATTTT. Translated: CASSSTGGSNQPQHF.

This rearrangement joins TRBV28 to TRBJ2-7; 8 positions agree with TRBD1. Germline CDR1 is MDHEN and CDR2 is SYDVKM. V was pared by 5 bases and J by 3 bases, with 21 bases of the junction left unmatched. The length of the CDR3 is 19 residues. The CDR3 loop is CASSEPRGRSGQGFYEQYF. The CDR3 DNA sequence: TGTGCCAGCAGTGAGCCCAGGGGGCGGAGCGGACAAGGTTTCTACGAGCAGTACTTC.